The sequence of this TCR beta chain was determined in a study of T cells in Graves' hyperthyroidism and ophthalmopathy. Notes on the study in general: Model predictions of ophthalmopathy came a median roughly 6.7 months before onset.

Trimming shortened V by 7 bases and J by 0 bases, and 12 bases separated the two germline ends. Germline-derived CDR1 and CDR2 are MDHEN and SYDVKM. The CDR3 covers 14 residues. Amplification yielded TCR beta CDR3 regions, with RNA transcripts as the source. The TCR CDR3 first-round RT-PCR relied on the HTBI primer set. MiXCR, run by TCRdb on the multiplex PCR reads, gives a single entry per CDR3 protein. The table has around 420,000 distinct CDR3 sequences, less than 20% seen once. Worth noting for this clonotype: Its antigen is still unknown.

The J gene is TRBJ1-1, the V gene TRBV28, with D uncertain. The sample taken for sequencing was blood. This sequence was found in a woman between 18 and 29 years old with Graves' hyperthyroidism. The CDR3: CASTYSSMNTEAFF. CDR3 nucleotides: TGTGCCAGCACCTACAGCTCCATGAACACTGAAGCTTTCTTT. Variable domain in full (rest from reference TRBV28 and TRBJ1-1): DVKVTQSSRYLVKRTGEKVFLECVQDMDHENMFWYRQDPGLGLRLIYFSYDVKMKEKGDIPEGYSVSREKKERFSLILESASTNQTSMYLCASTYSSMNTEAFFGQGTRLTVV.